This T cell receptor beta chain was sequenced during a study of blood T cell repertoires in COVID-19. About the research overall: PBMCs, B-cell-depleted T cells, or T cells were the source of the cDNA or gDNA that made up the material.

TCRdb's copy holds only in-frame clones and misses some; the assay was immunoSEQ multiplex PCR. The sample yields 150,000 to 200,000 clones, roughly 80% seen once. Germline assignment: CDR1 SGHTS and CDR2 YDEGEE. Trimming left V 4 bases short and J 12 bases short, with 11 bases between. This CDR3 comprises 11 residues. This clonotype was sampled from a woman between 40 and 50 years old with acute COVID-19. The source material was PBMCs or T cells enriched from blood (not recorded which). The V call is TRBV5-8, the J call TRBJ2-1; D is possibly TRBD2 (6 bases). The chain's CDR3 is CASSPHGGQFF. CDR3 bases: TGTGCCAGCAGCCCGCACGGGGGGCAGTTCTTC.